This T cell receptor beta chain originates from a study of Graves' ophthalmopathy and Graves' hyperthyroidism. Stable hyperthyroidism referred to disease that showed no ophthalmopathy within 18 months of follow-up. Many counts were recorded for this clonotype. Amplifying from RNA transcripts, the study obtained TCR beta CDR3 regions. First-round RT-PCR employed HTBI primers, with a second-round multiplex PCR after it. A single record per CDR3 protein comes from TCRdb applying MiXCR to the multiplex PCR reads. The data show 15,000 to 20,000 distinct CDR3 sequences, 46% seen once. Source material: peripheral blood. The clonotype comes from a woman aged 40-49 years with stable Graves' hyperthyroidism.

Written as DNA, the CDR3 is TGTGCCAGCAGCTTATTGTGGACAGGGGTGGTTCAGCCCCAGCATTTT. Its translation: CASSLLWTGVVQPQHF. The chain recombines TRBV7-2 with TRBJ1-5; 9 nucleotides agree with TRBD1. CDR1 and CDR2 from the germline V gene are SGHTA and FQGNSA. Trimming at V came to 2 bases and at J to 6 bases, leaving 8 bases not matched to a gene. The CDR3 is made up of 16 amino acids.